This T cell receptor (beta chain) emerged from a study of T cells in Graves' hyperthyroidism and ophthalmopathy. Whole-study results and caveats: In blood, most of the thyroid clonotypes expanded above 0.001 were also present.

This clonotype was picked up many times. What it binds is unknown. Researchers defined stable Graves' hyperthyroidism as no ophthalmopathy progression within 18 months. Fresh peripheral blood, 10 ml, yielded the PBMCs. Using RNA transcripts as the source, TCR beta CDR3 regions were amplified. The primer set for the first-round RT-PCR of the TCR CDR3 was HTBI. A single record per CDR3 protein comes from TCRdb applying MiXCR to the multiplex PCR reads. The data contain about 340,000 distinct CDR3 sequences, over 20% of them singletons. The V gene lost 4 bases and the J gene lost 5 bases, with 13 bases spanning the gap. Germline V gives CDR1 SGHNT, CDR2 YYREEE (reference sequence). The CDR3 is 13 residues long.

V gene TRBV5-4 combines with J gene TRBJ2-7; perhaps TRBD1 as D (6 bases). Sequenced sample: blood. This clonotype originated in a woman between 50 and 59 years old with Graves' hyperthyroidism. CDR3: CASSIDRSDEQYF. The DNA for the CDR3 is TGTGCCAGCAGCATCGACAGGAGTGACGAGCAGTACTTC.